This T cell receptor beta chain was captured in a study of regulatory T cells in long-lasting Graves disease. As to time point: newly diagnosed GD, antithyroid drugs for less than 3 months. With RNA extracted from PBMCs as input, the TCR library was made. This clonotype was found many times. This CDR3 contains 12 residues. V was trimmed by 9 bases and J by 4 bases, leaving 12 bases between them. Arm-PCR of CDR3 regions with iRepertoire HTBI primers generated TCR beta libraries. TCRdb recomputed calls from the multiplex PCR reads with MiXCR, one row per CDR3 protein. The sample lists more than 450,000 distinct CDR3 sequences, around 15% occurring once. These data were likewise used in another study, on T cells in Graves' hyperthyroidism and ophthalmopathy.

This specimen consisted of peripheral blood mononuclear cells (PBMCs), obtained at new diagnosis, from a patient treated with antithyroid drugs. The rearrangement links TRBV12-3 or TRBV12-4 to TRBJ1-1; TRBD1 is a possible D gene (5 bases). This receptor was obtained from a man aged 35-49 years with Graves disease. The CDR3, as DNA: TGTGCCAGTGTCCAGGGTAGCACTGAAGCTTTCTTT. As protein: CASVQGSTEAFF.